A selection of T cell receptor beta chains follows, all from one sample in a study of blood T cells in healthy people across ages. One entry per CDR3 protein, called by TCRdb with MiXCR from the 5' RACE reads. The repertoire holds roughly 1.5 million distinct CDR3 sequences, with approximately 39% as singletons. Sequences were obtained from blood. The origin of the receptors is a woman between 18 and 30 years old in good health. CDR3s leave out the opening cysteine and the closing phenylalanine or tryptophan. Each record gives: J gene, V gene, CDR3 protein.

J gene: TRBJ1-5; V gene: TRBV5-1; CDR3 protein: ASSLKPLGDVSNQPQH
J gene: TRBJ2-5; V gene: TRBV5-1; CDR3 protein: ASSPISGGLRETQY
J gene: TRBJ1-1; V gene: TRBV18; CDR3 protein: ASSQWGRTMNTEAF
J gene: TRBJ1-1; V gene: TRBV2; CDR3 protein: ASPGRVGDAPPNTEAF
J gene: TRBJ2-1; V gene: TRBV10-3; CDR3 protein: AIGQAYNEQF
J gene: TRBJ1-4; V gene: TRBV12-3/TRBV12-4; CDR3 protein: ASSLEGVTANEKLF
J gene: TRBJ1-3; V gene: TRBV10-3; CDR3 protein: AIRGISGNTIY
J gene: TRBJ1-2; V gene: TRBV2; CDR3 protein: ASSSTGSRYGYT
J gene: TRBJ2-1; V gene: TRBV4-2; CDR3 protein: ASSQLAAGENEQF
J gene: TRBJ1-6; V gene: TRBV4-1; CDR3 protein: ASSPGTVLPLH
J gene: TRBJ2-1; V gene: TRBV24-1; CDR3 protein: ATSDHGTGRDEQF
J gene: TRBJ1-2; V gene: TRBV10-2; CDR3 protein: ASTDTRQGAWGYT
J gene: TRBJ2-3; V gene: TRBV4-1; CDR3 protein: TSSHEAGGIPSTDTQY
J gene: TRBJ1-2; V gene: TRBV6-1; CDR3 protein: ASSGTIYGYT